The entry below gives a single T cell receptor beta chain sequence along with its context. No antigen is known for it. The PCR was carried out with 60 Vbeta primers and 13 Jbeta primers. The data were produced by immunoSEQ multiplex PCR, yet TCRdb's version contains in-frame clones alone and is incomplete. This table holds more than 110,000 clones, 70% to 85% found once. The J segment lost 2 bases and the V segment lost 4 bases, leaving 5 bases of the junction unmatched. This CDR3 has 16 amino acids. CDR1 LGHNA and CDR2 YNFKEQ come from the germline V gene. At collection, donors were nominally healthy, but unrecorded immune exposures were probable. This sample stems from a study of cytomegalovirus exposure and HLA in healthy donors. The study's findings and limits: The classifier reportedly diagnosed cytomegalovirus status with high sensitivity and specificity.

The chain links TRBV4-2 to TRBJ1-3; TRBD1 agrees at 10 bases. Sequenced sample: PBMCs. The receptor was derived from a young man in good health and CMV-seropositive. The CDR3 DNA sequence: TGTGCCAGCAGCCGCGTGGGACAGGGGACTGGAAACACCATATATTTT. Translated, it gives CASSRVGQGTGNTIYF.